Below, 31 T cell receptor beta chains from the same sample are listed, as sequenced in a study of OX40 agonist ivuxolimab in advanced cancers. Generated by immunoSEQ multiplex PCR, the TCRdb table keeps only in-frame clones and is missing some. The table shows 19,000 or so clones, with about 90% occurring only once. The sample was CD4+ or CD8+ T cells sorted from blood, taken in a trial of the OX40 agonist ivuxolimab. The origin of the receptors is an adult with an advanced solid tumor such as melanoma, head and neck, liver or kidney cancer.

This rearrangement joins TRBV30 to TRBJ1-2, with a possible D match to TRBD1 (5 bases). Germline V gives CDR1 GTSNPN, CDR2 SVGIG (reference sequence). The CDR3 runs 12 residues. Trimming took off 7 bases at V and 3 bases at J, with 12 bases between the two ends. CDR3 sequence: CAYERDDYGYTF. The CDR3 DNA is TGTGCCTACGAGCGGGACGACTATGGCTACACCTTC.

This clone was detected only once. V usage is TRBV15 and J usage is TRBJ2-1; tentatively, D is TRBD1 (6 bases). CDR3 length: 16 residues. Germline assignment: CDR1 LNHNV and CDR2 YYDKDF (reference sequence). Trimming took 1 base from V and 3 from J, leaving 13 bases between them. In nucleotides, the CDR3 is TGTGCCACCAGCAGAGGAGCGGACAGCATCTACAATGAGCAGTTCTTC. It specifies CATSRGADSIYNEQFF.

CDR3 amino acids: CATSRDPGPYYEQYF. CDR3 nucleotides: TGTGCCACCAGCAGAGATCCGGGCCCCTACTACGAGCAGTACTTC. V and J are TRBV15 and TRBJ2-7; no reliable D call. This CDR3 comprises 15 residues. The germline gives CDR1 LNHNV, CDR2 YYDKDF (reference sequence). Trimming removed 0 bases from V and 3 bases from J, with 12 bases in between.

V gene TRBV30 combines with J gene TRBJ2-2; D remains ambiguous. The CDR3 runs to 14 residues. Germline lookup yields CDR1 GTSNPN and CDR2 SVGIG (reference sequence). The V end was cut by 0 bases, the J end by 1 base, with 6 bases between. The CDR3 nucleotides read TGTGCCTGGAGTGTACCTGGGAACACCGGGGAGCTGTTTTTT. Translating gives CAWSVPGNTGELFF.

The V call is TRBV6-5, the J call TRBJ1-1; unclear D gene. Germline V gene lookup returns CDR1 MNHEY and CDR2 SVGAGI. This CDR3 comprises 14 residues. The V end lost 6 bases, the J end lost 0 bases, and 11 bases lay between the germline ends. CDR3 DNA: TGTGCCAGCAGGTACGGTGTATTGAACACTGAAGCTTTCTTT. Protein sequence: CASRYGVLNTEAFF.

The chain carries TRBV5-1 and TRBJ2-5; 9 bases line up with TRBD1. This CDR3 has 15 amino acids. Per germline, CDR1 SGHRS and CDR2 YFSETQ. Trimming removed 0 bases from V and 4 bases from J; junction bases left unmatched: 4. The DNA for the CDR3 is TGCGCCAGCAGCTTGGACAGGGGGCGTCGAGAGACCCAGTACTTC. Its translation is CASSLDRGRRETQYF.

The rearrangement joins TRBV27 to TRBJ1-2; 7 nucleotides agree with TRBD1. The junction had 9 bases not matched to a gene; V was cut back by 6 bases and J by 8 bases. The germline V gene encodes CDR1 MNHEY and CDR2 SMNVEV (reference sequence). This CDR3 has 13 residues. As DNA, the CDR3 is TGTGCCAGCAGACCAGGGGGTCTCACGGGCTACACCTTC. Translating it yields CASRPGGLTGYTF.

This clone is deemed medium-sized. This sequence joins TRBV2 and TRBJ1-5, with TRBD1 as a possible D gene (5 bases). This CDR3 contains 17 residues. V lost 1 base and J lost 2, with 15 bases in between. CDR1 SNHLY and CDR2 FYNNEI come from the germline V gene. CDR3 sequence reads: CASSEGQGAGGNQPQHF. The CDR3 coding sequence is TGTGCCAGCAGTGAAGGCCAGGGAGCGGGAGGCAATCAGCCCCAGCATTTT.

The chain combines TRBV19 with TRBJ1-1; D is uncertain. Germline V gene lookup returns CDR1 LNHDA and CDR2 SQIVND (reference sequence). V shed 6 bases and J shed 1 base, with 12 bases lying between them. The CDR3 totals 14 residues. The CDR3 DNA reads TGTGCCAGTAGATCCTGGGAACCGAACACTGAAGCTTTCTTT. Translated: CASRSWEPNTEAFF.

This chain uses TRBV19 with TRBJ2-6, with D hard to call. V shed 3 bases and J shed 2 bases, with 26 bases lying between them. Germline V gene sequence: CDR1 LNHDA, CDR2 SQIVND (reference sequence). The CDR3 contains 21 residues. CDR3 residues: CASSIWYRTEPHPPGANVLTF. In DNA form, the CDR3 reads TGTGCCAGTAGTATTTGGTACAGAACAGAACCTCATCCCCCTGGGGCCAACGTCCTGACTTTC.

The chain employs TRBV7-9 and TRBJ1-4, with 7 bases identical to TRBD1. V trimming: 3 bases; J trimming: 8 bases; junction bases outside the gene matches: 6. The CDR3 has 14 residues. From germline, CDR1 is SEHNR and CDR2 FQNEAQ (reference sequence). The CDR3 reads CASSLTGGQEKLFF. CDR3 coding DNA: TGTGCCAGCAGCTTGACGGGGGGACAGGAAAAACTGTTTTTT.

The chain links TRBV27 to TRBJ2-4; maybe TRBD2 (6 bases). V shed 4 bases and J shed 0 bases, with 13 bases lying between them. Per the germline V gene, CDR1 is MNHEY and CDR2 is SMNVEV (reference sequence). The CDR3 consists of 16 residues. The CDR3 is CASSSRLGGAKNIQYF. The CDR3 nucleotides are TGTGCCAGCAGTTCCCGGTTGGGGGGAGCCAAAAACATTCAGTACTTC.

The CDR3 DNA follows: TGTGCCAGCAGTGACGTGACAGGCCTTAACGAGCAGTACTTC. Protein sequence: CASSDVTGLNEQYF. The chain uses TRBV6-1 and TRBJ2-7; a possible D gene is TRBD1 (6 bases). CDR1 is MNHNS, CDR2 SASEGT, per germline. The CDR3 consists of 14 residues. The V and J ends lost 3 bases and 5 bases respectively, with 14 bases between them.

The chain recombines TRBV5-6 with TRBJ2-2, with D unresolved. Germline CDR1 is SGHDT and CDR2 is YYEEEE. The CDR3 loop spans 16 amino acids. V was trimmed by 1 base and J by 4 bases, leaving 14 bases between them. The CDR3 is CASSLSGSRPTGELFF. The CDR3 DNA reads TGTGCCAGCAGCTTGTCCGGGTCCCGACCCACCGGGGAGCTGTTTTTT.

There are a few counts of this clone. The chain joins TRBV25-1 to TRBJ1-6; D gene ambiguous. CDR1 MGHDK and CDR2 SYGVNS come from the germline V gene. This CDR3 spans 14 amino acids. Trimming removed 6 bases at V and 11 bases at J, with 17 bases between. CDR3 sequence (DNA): TGTGCCAGCAGCCCCCCCGGGGAGATCACACCCCTCCACTTT. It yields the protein CASSPPGEITPLHF.

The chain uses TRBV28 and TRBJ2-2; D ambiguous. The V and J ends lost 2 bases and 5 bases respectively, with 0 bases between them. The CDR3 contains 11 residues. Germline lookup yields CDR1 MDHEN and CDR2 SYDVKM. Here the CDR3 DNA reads TGTGCCAGCAGTTTAACCGGGGAGCTGTTTTTT. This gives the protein CASSLTGELFF.

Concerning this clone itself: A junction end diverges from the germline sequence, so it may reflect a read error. The CDR3 sequence is CASRPDYNEQFF. The CDR3 coding sequence is TGCGCCTCCCGGCCAGACTACAATGAGCAGTTCTTC. V is TRBV27 and J is TRBJ2-1; no clear D gene. CDR1 is MNHEY and CDR2 is SMNVEV in the germline V gene (reference sequence). CDR3 size: 12 residues.

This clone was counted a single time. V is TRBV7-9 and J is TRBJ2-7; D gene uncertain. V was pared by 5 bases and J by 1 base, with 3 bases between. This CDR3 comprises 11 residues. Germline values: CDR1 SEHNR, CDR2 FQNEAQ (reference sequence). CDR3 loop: CASSLSYEQYF. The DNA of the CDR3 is TGTGCCAGCAGCCTTTCCTACGAGCAGTACTTC.

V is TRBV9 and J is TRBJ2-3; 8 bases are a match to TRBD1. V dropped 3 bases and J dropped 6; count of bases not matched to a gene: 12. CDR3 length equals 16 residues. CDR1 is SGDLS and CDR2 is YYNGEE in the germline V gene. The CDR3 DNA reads TGTGCCAGCAGCGCAGCTGGACAGGGCAATTTGGATACGCAGTATTTT. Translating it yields CASSAAGQGNLDTQYF.

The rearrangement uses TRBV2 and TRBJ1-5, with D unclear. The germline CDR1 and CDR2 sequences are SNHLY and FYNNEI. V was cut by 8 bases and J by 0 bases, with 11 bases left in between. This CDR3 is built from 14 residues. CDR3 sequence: CASRAGYSNQPQHF. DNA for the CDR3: TGTGCCAGCCGGGCAGGATATAGCAATCAGCCCCAGCATTTT.

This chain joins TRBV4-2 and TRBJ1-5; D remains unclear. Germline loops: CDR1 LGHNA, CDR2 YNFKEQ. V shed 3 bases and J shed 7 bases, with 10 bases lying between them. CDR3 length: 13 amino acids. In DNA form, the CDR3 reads TGTGCCAGCAGCCAGCTTCCCGCACAGCCCCAGCATTTT. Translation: CASSQLPAQPQHF.

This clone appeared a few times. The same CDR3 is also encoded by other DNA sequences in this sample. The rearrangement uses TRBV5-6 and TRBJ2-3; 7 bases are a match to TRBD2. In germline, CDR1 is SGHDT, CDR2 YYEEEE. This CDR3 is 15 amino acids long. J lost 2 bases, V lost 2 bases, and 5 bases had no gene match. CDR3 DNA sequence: TGTGCCAGCAGCTTCGGCCTAGCGGACACAGATACGCAGTATTTT. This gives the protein CASSFGLADTDTQYF.

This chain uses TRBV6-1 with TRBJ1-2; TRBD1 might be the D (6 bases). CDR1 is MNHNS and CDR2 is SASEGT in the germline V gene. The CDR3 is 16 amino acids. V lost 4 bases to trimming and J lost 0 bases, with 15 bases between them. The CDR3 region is CASSVERGHSNYGYTF. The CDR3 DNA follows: TGTGCCAGCAGTGTAGAGAGGGGACATTCTAACTATGGCTACACCTTC.

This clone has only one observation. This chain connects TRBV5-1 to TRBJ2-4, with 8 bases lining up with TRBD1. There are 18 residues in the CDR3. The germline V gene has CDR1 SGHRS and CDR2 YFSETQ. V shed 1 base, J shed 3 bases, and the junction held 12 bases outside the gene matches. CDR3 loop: CASSLTVSGGIVKNIQYF. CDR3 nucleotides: TGCGCCAGCAGCTTGACGGTCTCAGGGGGCATTGTCAAAAACATTCAGTACTTC.

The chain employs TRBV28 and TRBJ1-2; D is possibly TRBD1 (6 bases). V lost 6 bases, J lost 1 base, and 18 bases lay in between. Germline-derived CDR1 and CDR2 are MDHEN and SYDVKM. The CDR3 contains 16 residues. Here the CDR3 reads CASSTIRQGSNYGYTF. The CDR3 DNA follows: TGTGCCAGCAGCACGATTCGTCAGGGGAGTAACTATGGCTACACCTTC.

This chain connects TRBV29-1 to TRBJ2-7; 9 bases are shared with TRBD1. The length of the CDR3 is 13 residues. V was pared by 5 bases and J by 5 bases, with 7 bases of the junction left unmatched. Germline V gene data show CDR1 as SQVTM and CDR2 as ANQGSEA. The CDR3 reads CSVLQGASHEQYF. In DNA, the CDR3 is TGCAGCGTTCTACAGGGGGCGAGCCACGAGCAGTACTTC.

The CDR3 loop is CASSLPPETGVASGANVLTF. In DNA, the CDR3 is TGTGCCAGCAGTTTACCGCCCGAGACAGGGGTAGCTTCTGGGGCCAACGTCCTGACTTTC. This chain links TRBV28 with TRBJ2-6; the match to TRBD1 covers 8 bases. In germline, CDR1 is MDHEN, CDR2 SYDVKM. The V segment lost 2 bases and the J segment 1 base; nucleotides outside the gene matches: 13. This CDR3 is 20 amino acids long.

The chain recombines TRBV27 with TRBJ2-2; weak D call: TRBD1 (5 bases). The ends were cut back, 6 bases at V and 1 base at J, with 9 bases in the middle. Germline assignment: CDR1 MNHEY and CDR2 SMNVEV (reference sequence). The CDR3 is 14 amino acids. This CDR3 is CASSQTVNTGELFF. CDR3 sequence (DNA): TGTGCCAGCAGCCAGACAGTGAACACCGGGGAGCTGTTTTTT.

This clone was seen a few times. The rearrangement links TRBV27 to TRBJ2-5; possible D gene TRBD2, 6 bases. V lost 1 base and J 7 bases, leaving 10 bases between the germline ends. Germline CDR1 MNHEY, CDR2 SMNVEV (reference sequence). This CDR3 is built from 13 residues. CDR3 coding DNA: TGTGCCAGCAGTTTATATTCCGGGGGGACCCAGTACTTC. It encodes CASSLYSGGTQYF.

CDR3 bases: TGTGCCAGTAGTATCTTTGGAGGGGTAACCTACGAGCAGTACTTC. It translates to CASSIFGGVTYEQYF. The rearrangement joins TRBV19 to TRBJ2-7; a possible D gene is TRBD2 (6 bases). Per the germline V gene, CDR1 is LNHDA and CDR2 is SQIVND (reference sequence). The CDR3 runs 15 residues. Trimming left V 3 bases short and J 2 bases short, with 14 bases between.

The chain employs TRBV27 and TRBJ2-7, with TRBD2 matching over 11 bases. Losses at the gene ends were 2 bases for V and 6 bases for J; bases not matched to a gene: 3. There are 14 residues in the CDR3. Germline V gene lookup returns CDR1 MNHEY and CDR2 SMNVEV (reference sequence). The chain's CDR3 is CASSLGTSGLEQYF. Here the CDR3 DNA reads TGTGCCAGCAGTTTAGGGACTAGCGGTCTCGAGCAGTACTTC.